Below, 18 T cell receptor beta chains from the same sample are listed, as sequenced in a study of T cell changes during pregnancy in multiple sclerosis. The method was immunoSEQ multiplex PCR; TCRdb's version includes in-frame clones alone and lacks a portion of them. The repertoire has over 80,000 clones, less than 95% of them found once; the top ten carry around 0.78%. The starting material was peripheral blood, obtained in the second trimester of pregnancy. The receptors here all came from a female donor in good health, enrolled as a control in a pregnancy study.

This clone was seen once. The CDR3 region has the DNA TGTGCCAGCAGCTTAGAGGGCCGTTACTTTGAAGCTTTCTTT. As protein: CASSLEGRYFEAFF. The rearrangement uses TRBV11-2 and TRBJ1-1; no firm D call. The CDR3 is 14 amino acids. Germline V lookup: CDR1 SGHAT, CDR2 FQNNGV. The ends were cut back, 0 bases at V and 7 bases at J, with 12 bases in the middle.

This clone was seen a handful of times. The V gene is TRBV6-1, the J gene TRBJ2-5; TRBD2 matches at 8 bases. CDR3 length: 14 amino acids. CDR1 is MNHNS, CDR2 SASEGT, per germline. V shed 6 bases, J shed 2 bases, and the junction held 5 bases outside the gene matches. This CDR3 reads CASRIAGPQETQYF. The CDR3 DNA sequence: TGTGCCAGCAGAATAGCGGGGCCGCAAGAGACCCAGTACTTC.

In its sample, this clone was seen a few times. CDR3 region: CASSVGPGVEAFF. The CDR3, as DNA: TGTGCCAGCAGCGTGGGGCCGGGGGTTGAAGCTTTCTTT. V usage is TRBV9 and J usage is TRBJ1-1; D is perhaps TRBD1 (5 bases). The CDR3 covers 13 residues. Trimming took 2 bases from V and 7 from J, leaving 12 bases between them. The germline V gene has CDR1 SGDLS and CDR2 YYNGEE.

The V call is TRBV2, the J call TRBJ1-4, with 7 bases fitting TRBD1. Germline CDR1 reads SNHLY; CDR2 reads FYNNEI. V trimming: 7 bases; J trimming: 4 bases; junction bases outside the gene matches: 0. The CDR3 is 12 amino acids. CDR3: CASNRGNEKLFF. The DNA for the CDR3 is TGTGCCAGCAACAGGGGTAATGAAAAACTGTTTTTT. Drawing the rest from reference TRBV2 and TRBJ1-4, the complete variable domain is EPEVTQTPSHQVTQMGQEVILRCVPISNHLYFYWYRQILGQKVEFLVSFYNNEISEKSEIFDDQFSVERPDGSNFTLKIRSTKLEDSAMYFCASNRGNEKLFFGSGTQLSVL.

The gene calls are TRBV30 and TRBJ1-3; D perhaps matches TRBD1 (5 bases). Germline CDR1 reads GTSNPN; CDR2 reads SVGIG (reference sequence). Between the trimmed V and J ends, which lost 3 bases and 1 base, there was a span of 10 bases. This CDR3 has 14 residues. The CDR3 loop reads CAWSPGISGNTIYF. As DNA, the CDR3 is TGTGCCTGGAGCCCAGGGATTTCTGGAAACACCATATATTTT.

This clone came up once. The rearrangement links TRBV27 to TRBJ1-2; D possibly corresponds to TRBD1 (5 bases). The CDR3 loop spans 15 amino acids. V was cut by 4 bases and J by 5 bases, with 17 bases left in between. Germline CDR1 and CDR2: MNHEY and SMNVEV (reference sequence). The CDR3 loop reads CASSSRGGKGYGYTF. CDR3 DNA: TGTGCCAGCAGTTCCCGGGGGGGGAAAGGGTATGGCTACACCTTC.

The chain has TRBV27 and TRBJ2-7; 9 bases are a match to TRBD1. Germline V gene data show CDR1 as MNHEY and CDR2 as SMNVEV (reference sequence). This CDR3 spans 15 amino acids. Unmatched junction bases numbered 8, after V lost 5 bases and J lost 3 bases. CDR3 in amino acids: CASSLTGTGNYEQYF. For the CDR3, the DNA is TGTGCCAGCAGTCTTACCGGGACAGGGAACTACGAGCAGTACTTC.

V is TRBV11-3 and J is TRBJ2-1, with 12 nucleotides matching TRBD2. The J segment lost 4 bases and the V segment lost 4 bases, leaving 5 bases of the junction unmatched. CDR1 SGHNT and CDR2 YENEEA come from the germline V gene. The CDR3 is made up of 16 amino acids. The CDR3 loop is CASSSTSGRTYNEQFF. In DNA, the CDR3 is TGTGCCAGCAGCTCTACTAGCGGGAGGACTTACAATGAGCAGTTCTTC.

The chain combines TRBV28 with TRBJ1-6; perhaps TRBD1 as D (6 bases). Germline V gene sequence: CDR1 MDHEN, CDR2 SYDVKM. V lost 6 bases, J lost 10 bases, and 13 bases lay in between. This CDR3 has 13 residues. DNA of the CDR3: TGTGCCAGCAGGGAACAGGGTATGTCACCCCTCCACTTT. Translated: CASREQGMSPLHF.

The chain has TRBV7-4 and TRBJ2-7; D is possibly TRBD1 (6 bases). V gave up 1 base and J gave up 1 base, with 14 bases separating them. This CDR3 is built from 16 residues. Germline CDR1 reads SGHVT; CDR2 reads SQSDAQ. CDR3 sequence reads: CASSLGVYRDSYEQYF. CDR3 in DNA: TGTGCCAGCAGCTTAGGTGTCTACAGGGATTCCTACGAGCAGTACTTC.

V is TRBV18 and J is TRBJ1-3, with D possibly matching TRBD1 (5 bases). Germline CDR1 is KGHSH and CDR2 is LQKENI. V was shortened by 4 bases and J by 0 bases, with 13 bases between the two germline ends. This CDR3 has 16 amino acids. CDR3 coding DNA: TGTGCCAGCTCACACCTCGACAGTTTCTCTGGAAACACCATATATTTT. Encoded protein: CASSHLDSFSGNTIYF.

V usage is TRBV19 and J usage is TRBJ2-7; TRBD1 matches 11 bases. The ends lost 3 bases at V and 6 bases at J; junction bases unmatched: 4. This CDR3 is 14 amino acids long. Germline lookup yields CDR1 LNHDA and CDR2 SQIVND (reference sequence). The CDR3: CASSISGTGGEQYF. CDR3 in DNA: TGTGCCAGTAGTATTAGTGGGACAGGGGGCGAGCAGTACTTC.

The V gene is TRBV2, the J gene TRBJ1-1; a possible D gene is TRBD1 (6 bases). The CDR3 is made up of 14 amino acids. The V end was cut by 2 bases, the J end by 10 bases, with 17 bases between. Germline CDR1 reads SNHLY; CDR2 reads FYNNEI. In DNA, the CDR3 is TGTGCCAGCAGTGAACTCCGGGACACCGCCGGAGCTTTCTTT. Protein: CASSELRDTAGAFF. Full variable domain (missing parts from reference TRBV2 and TRBJ1-1): EPEVTQTPSHQVTQMGQEVILRCVPISNHLYFYWYRQILGQKVEFLVSFYNNEISEKSEIFDDQFSVERPDGSNFTLKIRSTKLEDSAMYFCASSELRDTAGAFFGQGTRLTVV.

This rearrangement joins TRBV7-2 to TRBJ2-3; possibly TRBD2 for D (5 bases). The CDR3 is 16 amino acids. Germline V gives CDR1 SGHTA, CDR2 FQGNSA. V was pared by 1 base and J by 0 bases, with 11 bases between. The CDR3 bases are TGTGCCAGCAGCTTAGTGGCGGGCCTAAGCACAGATACGCAGTATTTT. It specifies CASSLVAGLSTDTQYF.

The V and J genes are TRBV7-8 and TRBJ1-2, with unresolved D. The germline V and J ends were trimmed by 1 base and 7 bases, with 13 bases remaining between them. This CDR3 region has 14 residues. CDR1 and CDR2 from the germline V gene are SGHVS and FQNEAQ. The CDR3 sequence: CASSLGARGGGYTF. CDR3 sequence (DNA): TGTGCCAGCAGCTTAGGGGCCCGAGGAGGTGGCTACACCTTC.

V is TRBV27 and J is TRBJ2-7, with 9 bases matching TRBD1. Trimming at V came to 6 bases and at J to 2 bases, leaving 8 bases not matched to a gene. The CDR3 runs to 15 residues. CDR1 is MNHEY, CDR2 SMNVEV, per germline (reference sequence). The CDR3, as DNA: TGTGCCAGCAGAGAGGGTCACAGGGGGCCCTACGAGCAGTACTTC. Its protein is CASREGHRGPYEQYF.

The chain has TRBV28 and TRBJ1-1, with 8 bases matching TRBD1. The CDR3 runs to 15 residues. With V trimmed by 11 bases and J by 5 bases, 16 bases remained unmatched. Germline CDR1 MDHEN, CDR2 SYDVKM. CDR3 sequence reads: CAVSEPGQGNTEAFF. The CDR3 DNA reads TGTGCCGTATCCGAACCCGGACAGGGAAATACTGAAGCTTTCTTT.

The chain combines TRBV11-2 with TRBJ1-1; 11 bases agree with TRBD1. Trimming took 6 bases from V and 1 from J; bases not matched to a gene: 10. The CDR3 length is 17 residues. Germline V gene sequence: CDR1 SGHAT, CDR2 FQNNGV. CDR3 loop: CASSADRGPMTNTEAFF. The DNA of the CDR3 is TGTGCCAGCAGTGCGGACAGGGGGCCGATGACGAACACTGAAGCTTTCTTT. Full variable domain (remainder filled in from reference TRBV11-2 and TRBJ1-1): EAGVAQSPRYKIIEKRQSVAFWCNPISGHATLYWYQQILGQGPKLLIQFQNNGVVDDSQLPKDRFSAERLKGVDSTLKIQPAKLEDSAVYLCASSADRGPMTNTEAFFGQGTRLTVV.